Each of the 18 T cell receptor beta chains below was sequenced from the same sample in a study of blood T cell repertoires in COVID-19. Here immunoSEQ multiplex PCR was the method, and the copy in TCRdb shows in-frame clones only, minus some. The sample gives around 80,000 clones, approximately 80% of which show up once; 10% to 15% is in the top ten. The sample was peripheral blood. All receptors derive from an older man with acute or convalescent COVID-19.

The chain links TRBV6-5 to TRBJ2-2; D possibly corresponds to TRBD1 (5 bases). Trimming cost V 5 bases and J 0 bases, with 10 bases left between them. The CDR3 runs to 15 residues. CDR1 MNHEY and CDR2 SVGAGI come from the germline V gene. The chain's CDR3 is CASSPQGSNTGELFF. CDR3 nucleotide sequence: TGTGCCAGCAGTCCTCAGGGATCGAACACCGGGGAGCTGTTTTTT.

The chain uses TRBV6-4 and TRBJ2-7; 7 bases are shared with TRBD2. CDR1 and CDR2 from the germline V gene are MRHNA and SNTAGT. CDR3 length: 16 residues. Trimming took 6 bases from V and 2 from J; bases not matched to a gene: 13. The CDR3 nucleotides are TGTGCCAGCAGGTCGTGTGGGGGGGACCCGACCTACGAGCAGTACTTC. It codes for CASRSCGGDPTYEQYF.

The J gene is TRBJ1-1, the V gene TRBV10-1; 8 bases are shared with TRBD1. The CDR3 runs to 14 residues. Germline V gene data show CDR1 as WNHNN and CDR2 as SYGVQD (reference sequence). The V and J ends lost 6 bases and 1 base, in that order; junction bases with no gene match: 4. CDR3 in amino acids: CASSPGQGNTEAFF. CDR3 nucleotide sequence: TGCGCCAGCAGCCCTGGACAGGGGAACACTGAAGCTTTCTTT.

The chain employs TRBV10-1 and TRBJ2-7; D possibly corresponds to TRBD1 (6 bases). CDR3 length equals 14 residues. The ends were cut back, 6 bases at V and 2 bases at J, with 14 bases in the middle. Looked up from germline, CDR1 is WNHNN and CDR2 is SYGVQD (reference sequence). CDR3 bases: TGCGCCAGCAGGGGGGCCCCTATACCCTACGAGCAGTACTTC. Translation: CASRGAPIPYEQYF.

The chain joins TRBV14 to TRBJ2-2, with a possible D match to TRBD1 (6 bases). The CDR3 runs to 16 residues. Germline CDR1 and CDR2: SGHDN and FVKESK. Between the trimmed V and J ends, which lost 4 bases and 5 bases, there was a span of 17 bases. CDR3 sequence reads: CASSPRVGHRTGELFF. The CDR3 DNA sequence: TGTGCCAGCAGCCCGCGAGTGGGACACCGAACCGGGGAGCTGTTTTTT.

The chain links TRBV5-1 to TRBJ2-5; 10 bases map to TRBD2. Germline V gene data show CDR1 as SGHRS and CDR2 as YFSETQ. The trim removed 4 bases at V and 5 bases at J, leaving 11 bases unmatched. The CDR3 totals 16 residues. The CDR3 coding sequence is TGCGCCAGCAGCGCAATCCTAGCGGGGGTCAGGGAGACCCAGTACTTC. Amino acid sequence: CASSAILAGVRETQYF.

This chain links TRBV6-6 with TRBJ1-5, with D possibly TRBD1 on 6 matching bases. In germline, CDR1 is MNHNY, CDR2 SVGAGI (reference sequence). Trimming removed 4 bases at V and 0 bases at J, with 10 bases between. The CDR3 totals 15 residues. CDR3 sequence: CASSFDRNSNQPQHF. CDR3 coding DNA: TGTGCCAGCAGTTTTGACAGGAATAGCAATCAGCCCCAGCATTTT.

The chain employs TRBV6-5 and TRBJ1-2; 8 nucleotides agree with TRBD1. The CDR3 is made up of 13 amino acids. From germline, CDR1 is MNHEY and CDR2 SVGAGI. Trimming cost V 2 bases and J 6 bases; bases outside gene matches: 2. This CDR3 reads CASSYPGGHGYTF. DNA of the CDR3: TGTGCCAGCAGTTACCCAGGGGGCCATGGCTACACCTTC.

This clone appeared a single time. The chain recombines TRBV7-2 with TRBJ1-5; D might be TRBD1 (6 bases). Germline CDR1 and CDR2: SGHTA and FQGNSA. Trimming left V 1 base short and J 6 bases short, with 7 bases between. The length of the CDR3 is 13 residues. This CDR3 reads CASSLDRAQPQHF. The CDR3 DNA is TGTGCCAGCAGCTTAGACAGGGCTCAGCCCCAGCATTTT.

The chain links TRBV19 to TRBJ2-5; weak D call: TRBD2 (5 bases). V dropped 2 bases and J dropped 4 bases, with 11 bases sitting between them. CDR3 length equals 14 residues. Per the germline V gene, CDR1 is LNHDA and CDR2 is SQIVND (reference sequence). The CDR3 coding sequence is TGTGCCAGTAGTATAACCGGGGTCCTAGAGACCCAGTACTTC. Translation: CASSITGVLETQYF. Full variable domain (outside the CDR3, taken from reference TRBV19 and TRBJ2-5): DGGITQSPKYLFRKEGQNVTLSCEQNLNHDAMYWYRQDPGQGLRLIYYSQIVNDFQKGDIAEGYSVSREKKESFPLTVTSAQKNPTAFYLCASSITGVLETQYFGPGTRLLVL.

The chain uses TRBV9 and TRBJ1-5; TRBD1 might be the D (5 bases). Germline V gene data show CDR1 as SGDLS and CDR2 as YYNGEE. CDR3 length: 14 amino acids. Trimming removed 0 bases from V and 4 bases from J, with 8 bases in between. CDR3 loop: CASSVGQSNQPQHF. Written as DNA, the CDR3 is TGTGCCAGCAGCGTAGGACAGTCAAATCAGCCCCAGCATTTT.

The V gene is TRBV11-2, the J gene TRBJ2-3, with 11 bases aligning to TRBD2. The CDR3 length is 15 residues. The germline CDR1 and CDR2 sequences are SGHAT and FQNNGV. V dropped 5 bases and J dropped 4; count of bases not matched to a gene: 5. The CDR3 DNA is TGTGCCAGCAGCCCGGCTAGCGGGGGGCCAGATACGCAGTATTTT. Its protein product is CASSPASGGPDTQYF.

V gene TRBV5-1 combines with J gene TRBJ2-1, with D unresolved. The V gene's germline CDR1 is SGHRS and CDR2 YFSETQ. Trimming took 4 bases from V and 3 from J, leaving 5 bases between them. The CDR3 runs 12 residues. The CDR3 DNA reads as TGCGCCAGCAGCCAGAACTACAATGAGCAGTTCTTC. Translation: CASSQNYNEQFF.

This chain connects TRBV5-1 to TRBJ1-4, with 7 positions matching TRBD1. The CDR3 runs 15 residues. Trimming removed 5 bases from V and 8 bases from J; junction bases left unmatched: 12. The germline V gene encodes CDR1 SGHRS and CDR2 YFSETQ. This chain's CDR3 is CASREMGQSKEKLFF. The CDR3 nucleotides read TGCGCCAGCAGAGAAATGGGACAGAGCAAAGAAAAACTGTTTTTT.

The CDR3 DNA reads TGTGCCACCAGCACCTTAGCGGGGGGATACAATGAGCAGTTCTTC. The encoded protein is CATSTLAGGYNEQFF. The gene calls are TRBV15 and TRBJ2-1, with TRBD2 matching over 10 bases. V trimming: 4 bases; J trimming: 4 bases; junction bases outside the gene matches: 4. The CDR3 runs to 15 residues. The germline V gene encodes CDR1 LNHNV and CDR2 YYDKDF (reference sequence).

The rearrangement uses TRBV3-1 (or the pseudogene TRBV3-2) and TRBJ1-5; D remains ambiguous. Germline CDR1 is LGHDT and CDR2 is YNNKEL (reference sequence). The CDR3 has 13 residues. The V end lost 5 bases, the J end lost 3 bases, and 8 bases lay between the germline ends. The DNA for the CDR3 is TGTGCCAGCAGCGTACAGATCAATCAGCCCCAGCATTTT. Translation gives CASSVQINQPQHF.

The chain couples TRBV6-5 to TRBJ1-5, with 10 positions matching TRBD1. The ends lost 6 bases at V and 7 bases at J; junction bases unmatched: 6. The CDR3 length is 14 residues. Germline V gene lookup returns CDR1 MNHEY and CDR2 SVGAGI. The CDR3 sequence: CASRPTGGGQPQHF. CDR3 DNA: TGTGCCAGCAGACCGACAGGGGGCGGCCAGCCCCAGCATTTT.

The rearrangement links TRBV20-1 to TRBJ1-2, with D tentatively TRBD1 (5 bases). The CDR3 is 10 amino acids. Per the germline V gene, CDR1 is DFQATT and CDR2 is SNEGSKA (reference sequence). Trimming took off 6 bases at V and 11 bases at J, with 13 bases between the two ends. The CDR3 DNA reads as TGCAGTGCGGGGCAGCGGGCTTACACCTTC. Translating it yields CSAGQRAYTF.